Below are 16 T cell receptor beta chains sequenced from a single sample in a study of blood T cell repertoires in COVID-19. TCRdb keeps only in-frame clones here, not all; method: immunoSEQ multiplex PCR. Of around 420,000 clones listed, 70% to 90% are singletons. Sequencing was carried out using PBMCs or T cells enriched from blood (not recorded which). These receptors all come from a woman aged 40-49 years with acute COVID-19.

The J gene is TRBJ1-5, the V gene TRBV20-1, with 11 nucleotides matching TRBD1. CDR1 and CDR2 from the germline V gene are DFQATT and SNEGSKA (reference sequence). J was trimmed by 6 bases and V by 5 bases; bases with no gene match: 9. The CDR3 has 15 residues. Here the CDR3 reads CSAGGQGALTQPQHF. The CDR3 DNA is TGCAGTGCTGGTGGACAGGGGGCGCTTACTCAGCCCCAGCATTTT.

The V call is TRBV2, the J call TRBJ1-5; 7 positions agree with TRBD1. The germline CDR1 and CDR2 sequences are SNHLY and FYNNEI. J lost 0 bases, V lost 4 bases, and 6 bases had no gene match. CDR3 size: 16 residues. As DNA, the CDR3 is TGTGCCAGCAGTGGGGACAGCCTATCTAGCAATCAGCCCCAGCATTTT. Amino acids: CASSGDSLSSNQPQHF.

This rearrangement joins TRBV7-2 to TRBJ2-2; 8 nucleotides agree with TRBD2. The CDR3 runs to 17 residues. The V and J ends lost 5 bases and 3 bases, in that order; junction bases with no gene match: 11. CDR1 is SGHTA, CDR2 FQGNSA, per germline. In nucleotides, the CDR3 is TGTGCCAGCAGCCCCCTGGGAGGACTAGCTTACACCGGGGAGCTGTTTTTT. This encodes CASSPLGGLAYTGELFF.

This clone is a singleton in its sample. V is TRBV4-2 and J is TRBJ2-2; D might be TRBD1 (6 bases). The length of the CDR3 is 17 residues. V was clipped by 1 base and J by 0 bases, with 12 bases between them. From germline, CDR1 is LGHNA and CDR2 YNFKEQ. CDR3 sequence reads: CASSQVRGNTNTGELFF. CDR3 nucleotides: TGTGCCAGCAGCCAAGTTAGGGGGAACACGAACACCGGGGAGCTGTTTTTT.

This clone was seen just once. V and J are TRBV12-3 or TRBV12-4 and TRBJ1-1, with D possibly being TRBD1 (5 bases). The CDR3 has 13 residues. Trimming pared 6 bases from V and 4 bases from J, leaving 12 bases between. The DNA of the CDR3 is TGTGCCAGCAGAGATGACAGTCGCACTGAAGCTTTCTTT. Amino acids: CASRDDSRTEAFF.

The V and J genes are TRBV15 and TRBJ1-6, with D perhaps TRBD1 (5 bases). Germline V lookup: CDR1 LNHNV, CDR2 YYDKDF (reference sequence). V lost 1 base, J lost 11 bases, and 9 bases lay in between. CDR3 length: 13 residues. The CDR3 protein is CATSRGTGAPLHF. In DNA, the CDR3 is TGTGCCACCAGCAGAGGAACAGGCGCACCCCTCCACTTT.

V is TRBV18 and J is TRBJ2-3; D is perhaps TRBD2 (6 bases). CDR3 length equals 15 residues. The germline V gene has CDR1 KGHSH and CDR2 LQKENI. The V end lost 3 bases, the J end lost 4 bases, and 14 bases lay between the germline ends. CDR3 sequence reads: CASSPLLGGADTQYF. CDR3 in DNA: TGTGCCAGCTCACCTCTTCTAGGCGGGGCAGATACGCAGTATTTT.

The V call is TRBV11-2, the J call TRBJ1-1; a weak D match, TRBD1 (5 bases). Trimming removed 2 bases at V and 6 bases at J, with 13 bases between. Per germline, CDR1 SGHAT and CDR2 FQNNGV. The CDR3 is 14 amino acids. CDR3 sequence: CASSLRAGPAEAFF. The CDR3 nucleotides are TGTGCCAGCAGCTTACGGGCAGGGCCCGCTGAAGCTTTCTTT.

The chain couples TRBV9 to TRBJ2-2, with D tentatively TRBD2 (7 bases). The length of the CDR3 is 16 residues. CDR1 is SGDLS, CDR2 YYNGEE, per germline. The ends were cut back, 4 bases at V and 3 bases at J, with 16 bases in the middle. The DNA of the CDR3 is TGTGCCAGCAGCCTCCCGGGGGGCCTGGACACCGGGGAGCTGTTTTTT. Translated, it gives CASSLPGGLDTGELFF. Using reference TRBV9 and TRBJ2-2 for the parts outside the CDR3, the full variable domain is DSGVTQTPKHLITATGQRVTLRCSPRSGDLSVYWYQQSLDQGLQFLIQYYNGEERAKGNILERFSAQQFPDLHSELNLSSLELGDSALYFCASSLPGGLDTGELFFGEGSRLTVL.

On this clone itself: In the same sample, other DNA sequences code for this CDR3. The V gene is TRBV9, the J gene TRBJ1-2; D remains ambiguous. CDR3 length: 13 amino acids. V lost 0 bases to trimming and J lost 5 bases, with 8 bases between them. CDR1 and CDR2 (germline): SGDLS, YYNGEE. The CDR3 sequence: CASSVATGYGYTF. The CDR3 DNA reads TGTGCCAGCAGCGTAGCTACCGGGTATGGCTACACCTTC.

This chain joins TRBV18 and TRBJ2-1; 7 bases match TRBD2. Germline V gene sequence: CDR1 KGHSH, CDR2 LQKENI. The CDR3 consists of 14 residues. V gave up 3 bases and J gave up 6 bases; unmatched junction bases: 5. The CDR3 DNA reads as TGTGCCAGCTCACCCGGACTAGAAAGCAATGAGCAGTTCTTC. It encodes CASSPGLESNEQFF.

The chain recombines TRBV2 with TRBJ2-7, with 8 positions matching TRBD2. This CDR3 comprises 14 residues. V was pared by 0 bases and J by 6 bases, with 4 bases of the junction left unmatched. Per germline, CDR1 SNHLY and CDR2 FYNNEI. CDR3 residues: CASSEARGGSEQYF. DNA for the CDR3: TGTGCCAGCAGTGAAGCTCGGGGGGGCTCCGAGCAGTACTTC. Using reference TRBV2 and TRBJ2-7 for the parts outside the CDR3, the full variable domain is EPEVTQTPSHQVTQMGQEVILRCVPISNHLYFYWYRQILGQKVEFLVSFYNNEISEKSEIFDDQFSVERPDGSNFTLKIRSTKLEDSAMYFCASSEARGGSEQYFGPGTRLTVT.

The chain links TRBV14 to TRBJ1-1; D is unresolved. CDR1 SGHDN and CDR2 FVKESK come from the germline V gene. This CDR3 contains 13 residues. V lost 5 bases, J lost 1 base, and 8 bases lay in between. The CDR3 loop reads CASSESGNTEAFF. The CDR3 nucleotides read TGTGCCAGCAGCGAGAGTGGGAACACTGAAGCTTTCTTT. The whole variable domain, remainder taken from reference TRBV14 and TRBJ1-1, is EAGVTQFPSHSVIEKGQTVTLRCDPISGHDNLYWYRRVMGKEIKFLLHFVKESKQDESGMPNNRFLAERTGGTYSTLKVQPAELEDSGVYFCASSESGNTEAFFGQGTRLTVV.

The chain combines TRBV3-1 (or the pseudogene TRBV3-2) with TRBJ2-7; unclear D gene. The V end was cut by 0 bases, the J end by 3 bases, with 6 bases between. The CDR3 has 13 residues. Germline lookup yields CDR1 LGHDT and CDR2 YNNKEL (reference sequence). Here the CDR3 reads CASSQDSFYEQYF. For the CDR3, the DNA is TGTGCCAGCAGCCAAGACTCTTTCTACGAGCAGTACTTC.

The chain joins TRBV5-1 to TRBJ2-2; 8 positions agree with TRBD1. This CDR3 is built from 17 residues. V lost 1 base and J lost 4; bases outside the gene matches: 9. Germline lookup yields CDR1 SGHRS and CDR2 YFSETQ. CDR3 in amino acids: CASSLPPDRVITGELFF. The CDR3 DNA is TGCGCCAGCAGCTTGCCCCCGGACAGGGTAATCACCGGGGAGCTGTTTTTT.

The rearrangement uses TRBV29-1 and TRBJ1-1; 8 bases agree with TRBD1. The CDR3 covers 14 residues. Germline CDR1 SQVTM, CDR2 ANQGSEA. The V and J ends lost 0 bases and 5 bases, in that order; junction bases with no gene match: 5. CDR3: CSVEETGVSTEAFF. The DNA of the CDR3 is TGCAGCGTTGAAGAGACAGGGGTATCAACTGAAGCTTTCTTT.